This TCR beta chain comes out of a study of cytomegalovirus exposure and HLA in healthy donors. As for this clone: Its antigen is not identified.

Study results and caveats: Listed as cytomegalovirus-associated were 150 or so TCR beta chains.

The PCR employed 60 Vbeta primers together with 13 Jbeta primers. The data were produced by immunoSEQ multiplex PCR, yet TCRdb's version contains in-frame clones alone and is incomplete. Its table lists roughly 34,000 clones. V lost 2 bases to trimming and J lost 0 bases, with 12 bases between them. The CDR3 totals 15 residues. Germline V lookup: CDR1 SGHTS, CDR2 YDEGEE. In nominal health when sampled, donors likely had unrecorded immune exposures nonetheless. The chain carries TRBV5-8 and TRBJ2-7, with a weak D call TRBD2 (6 bases). Sequencing was done on a sample of PBMCs. This receptor was obtained from a woman aged 35 to 49 in good health and CMV-seropositive. CDR3 nucleotides: TGTGCCAGCAGCTTATACGGACTACGCTCCTACGAGCAGTACTTC. It codes for CASSLYGLRSYEQYF.